This T cell receptor (beta chain) was observed in a study of long-term antiretroviral therapy in people with HIV. About this clone: As the CDR3 is not closed by the conserved phenylalanine or tryptophan, this likely results from a read error.

Trimming took 2 bases from V and 5 from J, leaving 7 bases between them. The CDR3 is 14 amino acids. Germline V gene lookup returns CDR1 MNHEY and CDR2 SVGAGI. Assay version v3.0 of immunoSEQ was used, and it was run at survey level. Data came from immunoSEQ multiplex PCR; TCRdb stores just in-frame clones and leaves some out. Of more than 15,000 clones listed, roughly 73% were seen once; the top ten hold roughly 8%. The chain is built from TRBV6-5 and TRBJ1-6; D is unresolved. This TCR was sampled from a middle-aged woman with HIV. This specimen consisted of unsorted PBMCs, obtained at the start of antiretroviral therapy, before treatment. CDR3 nucleotides: TGTGCCAGCAGTTACGGGCAAAATAATTCACCCCTCCACCTT. Translation: CASSYGQNNSPLHL.